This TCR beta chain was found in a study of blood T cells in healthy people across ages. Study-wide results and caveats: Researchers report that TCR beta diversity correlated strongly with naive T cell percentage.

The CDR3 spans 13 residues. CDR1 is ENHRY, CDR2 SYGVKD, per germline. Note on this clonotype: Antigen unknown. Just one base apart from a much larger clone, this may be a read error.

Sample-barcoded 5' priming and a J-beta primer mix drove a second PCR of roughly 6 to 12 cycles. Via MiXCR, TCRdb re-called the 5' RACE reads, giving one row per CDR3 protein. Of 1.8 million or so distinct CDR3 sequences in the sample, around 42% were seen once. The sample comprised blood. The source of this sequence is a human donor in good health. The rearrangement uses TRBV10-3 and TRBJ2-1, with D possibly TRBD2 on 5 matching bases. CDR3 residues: CAILGSSCNEQFF. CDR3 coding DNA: TGTGCCATACTAGGGAGCTCCTGCAATGAGCAGTTCTTC.